This TCR beta chain was sequenced in a study of T cell changes during pregnancy in multiple sclerosis. The CDR3 is made up of 18 amino acids. Looked up from germline, CDR1 is LNHNV and CDR2 is YYDKDF (reference sequence). With 0 bases removed from V and 6 bases from J, the gap between germline ends came to 21 bases. The method was immunoSEQ multiplex PCR; TCRdb's version includes in-frame clones alone and lacks a portion of them. The sample includes more than 55,000 clones, roughly 92% of them seen just once. Sequenced here: peripheral blood, sampled in the first trimester of pregnancy. This clonotype was sampled from a female donor in good health, enrolled as a control in a pregnancy study. This sequence joins TRBV15 and TRBJ1-5; perhaps TRBD1 as D (6 bases). CDR3 loop: CATSRDRPGTTVSQPQHF. The CDR3, as DNA: TGTGCCACCAGCAGAGATAGGCCCGGGACAACCGTCAGTCAGCCCCAGCATTTT.